This entry describes one T cell receptor (beta chain). Antigen: not known. TCRdb processed the 5' RACE reads anew with MiXCR; each CDR3 protein has one entry. The sample carries about 250,000 distinct CDR3 sequences, more than 20% recorded once. These data are taken from a study of CD8 T cells in ankylosing spondylitis. Study-wide results and limits: Significant enrichment of disease-linked clones was reported in matched ankylosing spondylitis synovial fluid.

This CDR3 is 13 amino acids long. The trim removed 6 bases at V and 4 bases at J, leaving 3 bases unmatched. Sample: blood, either unsorted or a sorted T cell fraction (not recorded which). The chain combines TRBV12-3 or TRBV12-4 with TRBJ2-5, with 9 bases lining up with TRBD1. The TCR originated in a male donor with ankylosing spondylitis or in good health (not recorded which). CDR3 in DNA: TGTGCCAGCAGACCGACAGGGGGAGAGACCCAGTACTTC. Translating it yields CASRPTGGETQYF.